This TCR beta chain was retrieved from a study of shared clonotypes between healthy human individuals. General study results and limits: Sorted-subset sequencing was shown by rarefaction to be incomplete despite large depth. Clonotype sharing across donors was expected to vary with sequencing depth. Sharing across four donors was highest in naive CD4 (around 5%) and lowest in memory CD8 (roughly 0.4%).

Negatively enriched CD4+ T cells were divided by CD45RA into naive and memory. Assay used: immunoSEQ multiplex PCR; TCRdb lists only in-frame clones, some missing. The table shows some 1.5 million clones, with approximately 98% occurring only once. The CDR3 has 17 residues. Per the germline V gene, CDR1 is ENHRY and CDR2 is SYGVKD. After removal of 7 bases from V and 5 bases from J, the junction contained 17 bases not matched to a gene. About this clone itself: Its antigen is not known.

Sequencing was performed on naive CD4+ T cells sorted from blood. As to subset: CD45RA+ positively selected. V gene TRBV10-3 combines with J gene TRBJ2-7; 10 positions agree with TRBD1. This TCR came from a man aged 25-45 years in good health. CDR3 region: CAIIGDRGLSRCDEQYF. DNA of the CDR3: TGTGCCATCATAGGGGACAGGGGCTTGTCCCGGTGCGACGAGCAGTACTTC.